One sample yielded the 26 T cell receptor beta chains listed below, sequenced in a study of T cells in Graves' hyperthyroidism and ophthalmopathy. Amplified TCR beta CDR3 regions derived from RNA transcripts. The HTBI primer set served for first-round RT-PCR of the TCR CDR3. Each CDR3 protein gets one entry after TCRdb re-called the multiplex PCR reads with MiXCR. The top ten hold around 15% of the sample, which has 330,000 or so distinct CDR3 sequences, less than 20% seen once. The sample comprised blood. These receptors all stem from a woman in her thirties or forties with Graves' ophthalmopathy.

This clonotype has ten or more counts. This sequence joins TRBV6-2 or TRBV6-3 and TRBJ2-7, with D perhaps matching TRBD2 (5 bases). This CDR3 is built from 14 residues. The germline gives CDR1 MNHEY, CDR2 SVGEGT. V was clipped by 5 bases and J by 0 bases, with 11 bases between them. Here the CDR3 reads CASSRISGSYEQYF. DNA for the CDR3: TGTGCCAGCAGTCGGATCAGCGGCTCCTACGAGCAGTACTTC.

This clonotype was counted only a few times. The CDR3 sequence is CASSLVPGTANTEAFF. The CDR3, as DNA: TGTGCCAGCAGCTTAGTCCCCGGGACAGCCAACACTGAAGCTTTCTTT. J is TRBJ1-1 and V is TRBV7-8, with TRBD1 matching over 7 bases. The CDR3 has 16 amino acids. Germline loops: CDR1 SGHVS, CDR2 FQNEAQ. Germline trimming cut 1 base from V and 2 bases from J; bases unmatched to any gene: 7.

Many counts were recorded for this clonotype. The chain uses TRBV27 and TRBJ2-1; 9 bases match TRBD1. CDR1 MNHEY and CDR2 SMNVEV come from the germline V gene (reference sequence). V dropped 5 bases and J dropped 5; count of bases not matched to a gene: 7. This CDR3 contains 15 residues. The CDR3 is CASSANRGLDNEQFF. The CDR3 coding sequence is TGTGCCAGCAGTGCTAACAGGGGGCTCGACAATGAGCAGTTCTTC.

This clonotype was picked up many times. This chain connects TRBV12-3 or TRBV12-4 to TRBJ2-7; 7 bases agree with TRBD1. The CDR3 extends over 15 amino acids. V shed 3 bases, J shed 6 bases, and the junction held 11 bases outside the gene matches. The CDR3 reads CASSLSGTVSAEQYF. CDR3 sequence (DNA): TGTGCCAGCAGTTTGTCAGGGACAGTGTCGGCCGAGCAGTACTTC.

In its sample, this clonotype was seen many times. The chain uses TRBV13 and TRBJ2-2; D tentatively fits TRBD1 or TRBD2 (7 bases each). Deletions cut 5 bases from V and 0 bases from J, with 13 bases between. The length of the CDR3 is 16 residues. Germline lookup yields CDR1 PRHDT and CDR2 FYEKMQ (reference sequence). CDR3 loop: CASSQGGGPNTGELFF. The CDR3 nucleotides are TGTGCCAGCAGCCAGGGAGGGGGCCCGAACACCGGGGAGCTGTTTTTT.

This clonotype was counted at least ten times. The chain carries TRBV20-1 and TRBJ2-5; TRBD2 agrees at 11 bases. This CDR3 contains 15 residues. J was trimmed by 5 bases and V by 3 bases; bases with no gene match: 8. The germline CDR1 and CDR2 sequences are DFQATT and SNEGSKA (reference sequence). DNA for the CDR3: TGCAGTGCTAGTATAACTAGCGGGAGAGGGGAGACCCAGTACTTC. This sequence encodes CSASITSGRGETQYF.

This clonotype was found many times. The genes are TRBV12-3 or TRBV12-4 and TRBJ2-7; D is perhaps TRBD1 or TRBD2 (5 bases each). Trimming took 6 bases from V and 6 from J, leaving 12 bases between them. The CDR3 runs 12 residues. CDR3 amino acids: CASSFTGTEQYF. CDR3 coding DNA: TGTGCCAGCAGCTTCACGGGGACCGAGCAGTACTTC.

This clonotype was seen at least ten times. The gene calls are TRBV28 and TRBJ2-7; 10 bases are shared with TRBD2. The V and J ends lost 0 bases and 4 bases, in that order; junction bases with no gene match: 12. Germline CDR1 and CDR2: MDHEN and SYDVKM. The CDR3 has 18 residues. The chain's CDR3 is CASSLWRVAGGVQYEQYF. As DNA, the CDR3 is TGTGCCAGCAGTTTATGGAGAGTAGCGGGAGGCGTCCAGTACGAGCAGTACTTC.

This clonotype was seen a single time. The chain combines TRBV20-1 with TRBJ2-7; 13 nucleotides align to TRBD2. The CDR3 length is 14 residues. In germline, CDR1 is DFQATT, CDR2 SNEGSKA (reference sequence). Unmatched junction bases numbered 5, after V lost 6 bases and J lost 3 bases. The CDR3 sequence: CSANGLAGDYEQYF. The CDR3 DNA follows: TGCAGTGCAAACGGACTAGCGGGGGACTACGAGCAGTACTTC.

This clonotype was detected ten times or more. This rearrangement joins TRBV28 to TRBJ1-2; 9 bases line up with TRBD1. This CDR3 has 15 amino acids. The germline V gene has CDR1 MDHEN and CDR2 SYDVKM. Trimming removed 5 bases from V and 9 bases from J; junction bases left unmatched: 13. CDR3 loop: CASSPLSGDRVRYTF. The DNA for the CDR3 is TGTGCCAGCAGTCCCCTAAGTGGGGACAGGGTGCGCTACACCTTC.

The V and J genes are TRBV11-2 and TRBJ2-7; 7 positions agree with TRBD1. V shed 3 bases and J 7 bases; nucleotides not matched to a gene: 9. Germline assignment: CDR1 SGHAT and CDR2 FQNNGV. The CDR3 length is 14 residues. The CDR3 nucleotides read TGTGCCAGCAGCTTGGGGACAGCCGTACTGGAGCAGTACTTC. Protein product: CASSLGTAVLEQYF.

There are many counts of this clonotype. The V and J genes are TRBV6-1 and TRBJ2-5, with 7 bases aligning to TRBD1. Germline assignment: CDR1 MNHNS and CDR2 SASEGT. The CDR3 covers 14 residues. V shed 6 bases, J shed 5 bases, and the junction held 9 bases outside the gene matches. CDR3 DNA sequence: TGTGCCAGCAGGAGACAGGGTTTAGGGGAGACCCAGTACTTC. It codes for CASRRQGLGETQYF.

This clonotype was observed many times. The rearrangement joins TRBV20-1 to TRBJ2-1, with TRBD2 matching over 8 bases. With V trimmed by 8 bases and J by 1 base, 7 bases remained unmatched. Germline CDR1 DFQATT, CDR2 SNEGSKA (reference sequence). The CDR3 sequence is 14 residues long. Here the CDR3 reads CSPKSGSSYNEQFF. In DNA form, the CDR3 reads TGCAGTCCTAAAAGCGGGAGTTCCTACAATGAGCAGTTCTTC.

This clonotype occurred many times. The chain's CDR3 is CATLRLVGQPQHF. The DNA of the CDR3 is TGTGCCACCCTCCGGTTGGTGGGACAGCCCCAGCATTTT. V gene TRBV6-2 or TRBV6-3 combines with J gene TRBJ1-5; no definite D call. V was trimmed by 10 bases and J by 7 bases, leaving 17 bases between them. The CDR3 has 13 residues. The germline V gene has CDR1 MNHEY and CDR2 SVGEGT.

This clonotype was observed at least ten times. The V call is TRBV20-1, the J call TRBJ1-5, with D unresolved. This CDR3 has 13 residues. The V gene's germline CDR1 is DFQATT and CDR2 SNEGSKA (reference sequence). V gave up 0 bases and J gave up 7 bases, with 10 bases separating them. This CDR3 reads CSARDADGQPQHF. The CDR3 DNA sequence: TGCAGTGCTAGAGACGCTGACGGGCAGCCCCAGCATTTT.

The V gene is TRBV4-1, the J gene TRBJ2-2; no clear D. Trimming removed 1 base from V and 6 bases from J, with 6 bases in between. CDR3 length equals 13 residues. The germline gives CDR1 MGHRA, CDR2 YSYEKL. The CDR3 DNA reads as TGCGCCAGCAGCCAAGTTTTTTCCGGGGAGCTGTTTTTT. It is translated as CASSQVFSGELFF.

This clonotype was recorded at least ten times. Compared with germline, one end of the junction differs, possibly owing to a read error. The chain combines TRBV20-1 with TRBJ1-5, with 7 bases fitting TRBD1. Germline CDR1 reads DFQATT; CDR2 reads SNEGSKA (reference sequence). CDR3 length: 16 residues. CDR3 in amino acids: CSAREATGEGNQPQHF. The CDR3 region has the DNA TGCAGTGCTAGAGAGGCAACAGGGGAAGGCAATCAGCCCCAGCACTTT.

This clonotype was recorded many times. V is TRBV9 and J is TRBJ2-2, with D tentatively TRBD2 (6 bases). Germline lookup yields CDR1 SGDLS and CDR2 YYNGEE. The CDR3 has 16 amino acids. Trimming took 4 bases from V and 4 from J, leaving 17 bases between them. The CDR3 DNA sequence: TGTGCCAGCAGCCCATCGCCTAGCGACGCCACCGGGGAGCTGTTTTTT. Translated, it gives CASSPSPSDATGELFF.

This clonotype has just a few counts. J is TRBJ1-2 and V is TRBV27; D is perhaps TRBD1 (5 bases). This CDR3 is built from 14 residues. V lost 3 bases to trimming and J lost 5 bases, with 13 bases between them. The germline gives CDR1 MNHEY, CDR2 SMNVEV (reference sequence). The CDR3 DNA follows: TGTGCCAGCAGTTTCCGCGGGGGACCGTATGGCTACACCTTC. It specifies CASSFRGGPYGYTF.

This clonotype was detected many times. The V gene is TRBV6-5, the J gene TRBJ1-1; the D is unclear. The CDR3 runs 11 residues. V dropped 8 bases and J dropped 1 base, with 5 bases sitting between them. The germline gives CDR1 MNHEY, CDR2 SVGAGI. Here the CDR3 DNA reads TGTGCCAGCGAAGAGAACACTGAAGCTTTCTTT. It translates to CASEENTEAFF.

This clonotype showed up just once. This rearrangement joins TRBV2 to TRBJ2-7; no reliable D call. Trimming removed 8 bases from V and 6 bases from J, with 23 bases in between. The CDR3 runs 15 residues. Germline V gives CDR1 SNHLY, CDR2 FYNNEI. This CDR3 is CASVPLDNSLGEQYF. CDR3 nucleotides: TGTGCCAGCGTCCCTCTTGACAACTCCCTAGGCGAGCAGTACTTC.

This clonotype was seen only a few times. A read error may account for a junction end that differs from germline. The chain couples TRBV7-7 to TRBJ2-2, with TRBD1 matching over 8 bases. The CDR3 is 16 amino acids. Per germline, CDR1 SSHAT and CDR2 FNYEAQ (reference sequence). CDR3 DNA sequence: TGTGCTAGCAGCCCCAGGACAGGGCCCCTCCAAGGGGAGCTGTTTTTT. Its translation: CASSPRTGPLQGELFF.

This clonotype showed up just once. CDR3 amino acids: CASSLVPHEQYF. The CDR3, as DNA: TGTGCCAGCAGTTTAGTTCCCCACGAGCAGTACTTC. V and J are TRBV12-3 or TRBV12-4 and TRBJ2-7; D call uncertain. The V end lost 1 base, the J end lost 5 bases, and 6 bases lay between the germline ends. The CDR3 has 12 residues.

This clonotype came up many times. The V and J genes are TRBV12-3 or TRBV12-4 and TRBJ2-5, with a tentative D call TRBD1 (5 bases). The CDR3 spans 11 residues. V lost 3 bases, J lost 6 bases, and 5 bases lay in between. The CDR3 DNA is TGTGCCAGCAGTTTGGGGCAGACCCAGTACTTC. Amino acids: CASSLGQTQYF.

This clonotype was recorded a few times. A single base separates this from a much larger clone, so it may be a read error. The chain joins TRBV20-1 to TRBJ2-5; maybe TRBD2 (6 bases). The CDR3 spans 16 residues. The V gene lost 4 bases and the J gene lost 10 bases, with 28 bases spanning the gap. Germline CDR1 DFQATT, CDR2 SNEGSKA (reference sequence). The CDR3 protein is CSAILAGPDLKGVQYF. The CDR3 region has the DNA TGCAGTGCTATCCTTGCGGGACCCGACCTTAAAGGGGTCCAGTACTTC.

This clonotype was found many times. This chain uses TRBV30 with TRBJ2-2, with unresolved D. CDR1 is GTSNPN and CDR2 is SVGIG in the germline V gene (reference sequence). Trimming cost V 8 bases and J 5 bases, with 12 bases left between them. This CDR3 contains 12 residues. The CDR3 region has the DNA TGTGCCGCCTCCATTGCTACCGGGGAGCTGTTTTTT. It specifies CAASIATGELFF.